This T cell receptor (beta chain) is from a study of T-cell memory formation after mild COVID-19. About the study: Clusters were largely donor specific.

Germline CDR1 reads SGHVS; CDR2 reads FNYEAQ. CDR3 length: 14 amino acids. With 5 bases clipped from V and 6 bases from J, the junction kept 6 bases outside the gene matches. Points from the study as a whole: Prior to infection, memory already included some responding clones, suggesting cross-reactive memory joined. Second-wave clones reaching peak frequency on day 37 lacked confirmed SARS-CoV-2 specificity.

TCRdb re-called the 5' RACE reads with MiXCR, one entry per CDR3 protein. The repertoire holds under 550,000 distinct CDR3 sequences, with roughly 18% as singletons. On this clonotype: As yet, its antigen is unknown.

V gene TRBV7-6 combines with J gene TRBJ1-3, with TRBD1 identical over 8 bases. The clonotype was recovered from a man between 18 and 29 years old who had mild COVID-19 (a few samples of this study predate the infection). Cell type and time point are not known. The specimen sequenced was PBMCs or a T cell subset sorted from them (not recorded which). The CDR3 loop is CASSETGAENTIYF. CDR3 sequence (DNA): TGTGCCAGCAGCGAGACAGGGGCAGAAAACACCATATATTTT.